This T cell receptor beta chain emerged from a study of shared clonotypes between healthy human individuals. Naive CD8 cells comprised CD45RO-negative, CCR7-positively selected cells, excluding terminally differentiated effector memory CD45RA+ cells. Study-level points and caveats: Sampling covered nothing but blood. Tissue TCR repertoires likely differ from those found in blood.

The V end lost 0 bases, the J end lost 3 bases, and 6 bases lay between the germline ends. Germline values: CDR1 SEHNR, CDR2 FQNEAQ (reference sequence). The CDR3 sequence is 13 residues long. Only in-frame clones appear in the TCRdb table, and some are missing; sequencing was by immunoSEQ multiplex PCR. The repertoire has approximately 2,200,000 clones, about 93% of them found once; the top ten carry 1.5% to 2%. As to this clone: The antigen is unknown. A much larger clonotype is one base distant, so this may be a read error. The same CDR3 arises from other DNA sequences in this sample as well.

The V call is TRBV7-9, the J call TRBJ2-7; tentatively, D is TRBD1 (6 bases). The sequencing sample was made of naive CD8+ T cells from PBMCs. The source is a man between 18 and 29 years old in good health. Some clones in this sample may be carry-over from other donors' samples. The CDR3 sequence: CASSLAGGYEQYF. CDR3 DNA sequence: TGTGCCAGCAGCTTAGCAGGGGGCTACGAGCAGTACTTC.